The T cell receptor (beta chain) under discussion was sequenced for a study of T cells in Graves' hyperthyroidism and ophthalmopathy. The CDR3 spans 17 residues. V trimming: 6 bases; J trimming: 4 bases; junction bases outside the gene matches: 13. The V gene's germline CDR1 is SNHLY and CDR2 FYNNEI. TCR beta CDR3 sequences were amplified from RNA transcripts. The HTBI primer set drove a first-round RT-PCR of the TCR CDR3. Each CDR3 protein gets one entry after TCRdb re-called the multiplex PCR reads with MiXCR. The sample has hundreds of thousands of distinct CDR3 sequences, 18% seen once; the top ten hold 16%. This clonotype was counted many times.

The chain couples TRBV2 to TRBJ2-3, with TRBD2 matching over 10 bases. The sample consisted of blood. The TCR was taken from a woman aged 50 to 60 with Graves' hyperthyroidism that later progressed to Graves' ophthalmopathy. The CDR3 DNA reads as TGTGCCAGCAGGGACCTAGCGGGGGCGCCGGCCGCAGATACGCAGTATTTT. This gives the protein CASRDLAGAPAADTQYF.